A selection of T cell receptor beta chains follows, all from one sample in a study of OX40 agonist ivuxolimab in advanced cancers. Profiled with immunoSEQ multiplex PCR; TCRdb holds only in-frame clones, not every one. The data show about 65,000 clones, around 87% seen once. Sequencing used CD4+ or CD8+ T cells sorted from blood, obtained in a trial of the OX40 agonist ivuxolimab. The origin of the receptors is an adult with an advanced solid tumor such as melanoma, head and neck, liver or kidney cancer. The CDR3 runs from the conserved cysteine through the conserved F or W. A D gene is named only where the DNA matches it firmly. Expanded clones get a size class; other rows say once, few or many, or leave the size out.

TRBJ1-1,TRBV11-2,few,.,TGTGCCAGCAGCTTAGTTATGGGGGTACGGATCACTGAAGCTTTCTTT,CASSLVMGVRITEAFF
TRBJ2-2,TRBV5-1,.,TRBD1,TGCGCCAGCAGCCCCGACAGGGTTCTGAGGACCGGGGAGCTGTTTTTT,CASSPDRVLRTGELFF
TRBJ1-5,TRBV19,.,TRBD1,TGTGCCAGTAGCCGGGACAGGGGGAGTCAGCCCCAGCATTTT,CASSRDRGSQPQHF
TRBJ1-4,TRBV7-2,.,.,TGTGCCAGCAGCTTAGCAGGCCTCACAAGAGGTGAAAAACTGTTTTTT,CASSLAGLTRGEKLFF
TRBJ2-3,TRBV19,.,.,TGTGCCAGTAGTAAGGGTAAGGGGGTCACAGATACGCAGTATTTT,CASSKGKGVTDTQYF
TRBJ2-3,TRBV7-2,once,TRBD2,TGTGCCAGCAGCCCCCTAGCGGGGGACACAGATACGCAGTATTTT,CASSPLAGDTDTQYF
TRBJ2-3,TRBV7-6,.,TRBD1,TGTGCCAGCAGCTCTACAGGGGTAGGCACAGATACGCAGTATTTT,CASSSTGVGTDTQYF
TRBJ1-6,TRBV18,.,TRBD1,TGTGCCAGCTCACCCCTTCAGGGGGTGGGGAATAATTCACCCCTCCACTTT,CASSPLQGVGNNSPLHF
TRBJ2-2,TRBV19,.,.,TGTGCCAGTAGTGTCGATAGGGGGACCGGGGAGCTGTTTTTT,CASSVDRGTGELFF
TRBJ1-5,TRBV7-2,.,.,TGTGCCAGCAGCCCGGCGCAGGGGCTTAGCAATCAGCCCCAGCATTTT,CASSPAQGLSNQPQHF
TRBJ2-3,TRBV19,.,TRBD1,TGTGCCAGTAGTGCCGGACAGGGGGCCGCCACAGATACGCAGTATTTT,CASSAGQGAATDTQYF
TRBJ2-5,TRBV5-4,.,TRBD1,TGTGCCAGCAGCTTGGGGACGGGACAGGGCGAGACCCAGTACTTC,CASSLGTGQGETQYF
TRBJ1-2,TRBV6-4,.,TRBD1,TGTGCCAGCAGTGACGGGACCGGGACAGGGGATAACTATGGCTACACCTTC,CASSDGTGTGDNYGYTF
TRBJ1-2,TRBV7-9,.,.,TGTGCCAGCAGCTTAGATGGGACAAACGATGGCTACACCTTC,CASSLDGTNDGYTF
TRBJ1-5,TRBV30,.,.,TGTGCCTGGAGTCCAGGGGTTCATCAGCCCCAGCATTTT,CAWSPGVHQPQHF
TRBJ2-3,TRBV7-2,.,TRBD2,TGTGCCAGCAGCTTCACTAGCGGAGGCACAGATACGCAATATTTT,CASSFTSGGTDTQYF
TRBJ2-7,TRBV25-1,medium-sized,.,TGTGCAAGTGAGGGGGCCTACGAGCAGTACTTC,CASEGAYEQYF
TRBJ2-7,TRBV5-4,.,TRBD1,TGTGCCAGCAGCTTGCAGGGGGCGCGTTCCTACGAGCAGTACTTC,CASSLQGARSYEQYF
TRBJ1-1,TRBV19,.,TRBD1,TGTGCCAGTAGGCCAGGGGGAGGTGGGGCCGAGAACACTGAAGCTTTCTTT,CASRPGGGGAENTEAFF
TRBJ1-2,TRBV15,once,.,TGTGCCACCAGCAGCCGGGGACCCTATGGCTACACCTTC,CATSSRGPYGYTF
TRBJ1-4,TRBV4-1,.,TRBD1,TGCGCCAGCAGCCGATTCGTGACAGGGTTTAATGAAAAACTGTTTTTT,CASSRFVTGFNEKLFF
TRBJ1-2,TRBV6-1,.,.,TGTGCCAGCGGGGGCTATGGCTACACCTTC,CASGGYGYTF
TRBJ1-2,TRBV5-1,.,.,TGCGCCAGCAGAGAGGGAGGTACGACCTATGGCTACACCTTC,CASREGGTTYGYTF
TRBJ2-5,TRBV18,once,TRBD2,TGTGCCAGCTCACTCTATAGCGGGGGGGCTCAAGAGACCCAGTACTTC,CASSLYSGGAQETQYF
TRBJ2-2,TRBV6-5,.,.,TGTGCCAGCAGCTATGCCCGCACCCACGGGGAGCTGTTTTTT,CASSYARTHGELFF
TRBJ2-1,TRBV7-6,.,TRBD2,TGTGCCAGCAGCTTAACCTCTAGCGGACCCTACAATGAGCAGTTCTTC,CASSLTSSGPYNEQFF
TRBJ2-7,TRBV6-1,.,TRBD2,TGTGCCAGCAGTGAAGTTAGCGGGGGTCACAGAGAGCAGTACTTC,CASSEVSGGHREQYF
TRBJ2-2,TRBV7-6,once,.,TGTGCCAGCAGCTTGAGAGGGAACACCGGGGAGCTGTTTTTT,CASSLRGNTGELFF
TRBJ2-7,TRBV5-1,.,TRBD2,TGCGCCAGCAGCTCTCGGACTAGCCCGAACGAGCAGTACTTC,CASSSRTSPNEQYF
TRBJ1-1,TRBV10-3,.,.,TGTGCCATCAGTGAGTCGACAACGTATGGCGGTGAAGCTTTCTTT,CAISESTTYGGEAFF
TRBJ1-1,TRBV4-2,.,.,TGTGCCAGCAGCCAAGAAGGGGATTGGAACACTGAAGCTTTCTTT,CASSQEGDWNTEAFF
TRBJ2-7,TRBV7-9,.,.,TGTGCCAGCAGCTTAGACTCCCCCCACTACGAGCAGTACTTC,CASSLDSPHYEQYF
TRBJ1-1,TRBV7-2,once,.,TGTGCCAGCAGCTTAGGGGGGGCCCGGGCCACTGAAGCTTTCTTT,CASSLGGARATEAFF
TRBJ2-3,TRBV7-8,.,TRBD2,TGTGCCAGCAGCTCAAGGGGGACTAGCGGGCGCACAGATACGCAGTATTTT,CASSSRGTSGRTDTQYF
TRBJ1-6,TRBV5-6,.,TRBD1,TGTGCCAGCAGCTATACCTGGACAGGGTATAATTCACCCCTCCACTTT,CASSYTWTGYNSPLHF
TRBJ2-1,TRBV2,.,TRBD2,TGTGCCAGCACCAAGCGGGGGGGCCAGGACAATGAGCAGTTCTTC,CASTKRGGQDNEQFF
TRBJ2-5,TRBV7-2,.,.,TGTGCCAGCAGCCTTAGCTTCCAAGAGACCCAGTACTTC,CASSLSFQETQYF
TRBJ2-7,TRBV5-5,.,.,TGTGCCAGCAGCTTGCTGGGGACAGCGGGGGCCTACGAGCAGTACTTC,CASSLLGTAGAYEQYF
TRBJ1-6,TRBV5-4,.,.,TGTGCCAGCAGCTTGGTACGGGGCCTGGTCGATTCACCCCTCCACTTT,CASSLVRGLVDSPLHF
TRBJ2-5,TRBV2,.,TRBD2,TGTGCCAGCAGGTCTAGCGGGGGGGGGCAAGAGACCCAGTACTTC,CASRSSGGGQETQYF
TRBJ1-4,TRBV18,.,.,TGTGCCAGCTCACTAGGACAGCCCGCAGCAACTAATGAAAAACTGTTTTTT,CASSLGQPAATNEKLFF
TRBJ1-6,TRBV7-9,.,TRBD1,TGTGCCAGCAGCTTTCTATCGGACAGGCAGTCACCCCTCCACTTT,CASSFLSDRQSPLHF
TRBJ1-1,TRBV5-1,.,.,TGCGCCAGCAGCTCAGGGGACATGCTCAGAGTCACTGAAGCTTTCTTT,CASSSGDMLRVTEAFF
TRBJ2-3,TRBV19,.,.,TGTGCCAGTAGTCGATCCAATGGGGGCCTAGGAAAAGATACGCAGTATTTT,CASSRSNGGLGKDTQYF
TRBJ1-2,TRBV5-1,.,.,TGCGCCAGCAGCCCGGTCGGGACAAACTATGGCTACACCTTC,CASSPVGTNYGYTF
TRBJ2-7,TRBV6-6,.,TRBD1,TGTGCCAGCAGTTACTCGACAGGGGTCTCATCCTACGAGCAGTACTTC,CASSYSTGVSSYEQYF
TRBJ1-4,TRBV2,.,TRBD1,TGTGCCAGCAAGACAGGGGCAACTAATGAAAAACTGTTTTTT,CASKTGATNEKLFF
TRBJ1-1,TRBV9,.,TRBD1,TGTGCCAGCAGCGCCAGGGGGGATACTGAAGCTTTCTTT,CASSARGDTEAFF